This TCR beta chain was identified in a study of prognosis after radiotherapy for stage I lung cancer. Study-wide background: Non-small cell lung cancer patients were all deemed medically inoperable.

Germline V CDR1 and CDR2: SGHTA, FQGNSA. Trimming took 3 bases from V and 9 from J, leaving 18 bases between them. The CDR3 extends over 15 amino acids. Researchers used two-round multiplex PCR to amplify TCR beta CDR3 starting from genomic DNA. Every TRBV and TRBJ gene had its own specific primer in first-round PCR. TCRdb re-analysed the multiplex PCR reads in MiXCR, keeping a single row per CDR3 protein. The sample includes approximately 51,000 distinct CDR3 sequences, around a third of them seen just once. The input for sequencing was PBMCs, taken before or after stereotactic body radiation therapy (not recorded which). This clonotype originated in a donor at least 50 years old with non-small cell lung cancer. The gene calls are TRBV7-2 and TRBJ2-1; perhaps TRBD2 as D (6 bases). In DNA, the CDR3 is TGTGCCAGCAGCTTCGCCTGGACTACCGGATCTGAGCAGTTCTTC. As protein: CASSFAWTTGSEQFF.